The present T cell receptor (beta chain) was sequenced within a study of Ad26.COV2.S vaccination and SARS-CoV-2 variants. The treatment denotes: about 20 received Ad26.COV2.S at low or high dose, single or two shots; roughly five received placebo; per-sample allocation not given. Collection of samples fell on day 63 after the first vaccine or placebo injection. A Boston donor was an adult aged 18-55 years. The assay was immunoSEQ multiplex PCR, and TCRdb's table has in-frame clones only and misses some. This table holds 330,000 or so clones, 85% to 90% found once. This CDR3 spans 16 amino acids. Trimming shortened V by 0 bases and J by 5 bases, and 13 bases separated the two germline ends. The germline V gene has CDR1 LNHNV and CDR2 YYDKDF (reference sequence).

Sequenced material: peripheral blood, taken in a trial of Ad26.COV2.S vaccine versus placebo. This clonotype was obtained from a person between 18 and 65 years old who received the Ad26.COV2.S COVID-19 vaccine or a placebo. The chain joins TRBV15 to TRBJ2-2; D uncertain. The DNA for the CDR3 is TGTGCCACCAGCAGAGAACGATTTATAACGACCGGGGAGCTGTTTTTT. Its translation is CATSRERFITTGELFF.